The T cell receptor beta chain described here comes from a study of OX40 agonist ivuxolimab in advanced cancers. Context from the whole study: Ivuxolimab was an agonistic, fully human IgG2 monoclonal antibody directed against OX40 (CD134), a costimulatory receptor. Patients were allowed to have had prior anti-PD-1, anti-PD-L1 or anti-CTLA-4 therapy, and less than 45% of the dose-escalation patients had previously received checkpoint inhibitors. The monotherapy dose-escalation portion (N of about 57 patients) of the phase I ivuxolimab trial is reported in the paper. Intravenous ivuxolimab was administered to patients every 2 weeks at six dose levels: 0.01, 0.1, 0.3, 1.5, 3 and 10 mg/kg. Among the 50 to 55 dose-escalation patients, approximately 20 had hepatocellular carcinoma, roughly 15 melanoma, 9 renal cell carcinoma and 9 head and neck cancer. Partial responses were achieved by three dose-escalation patients, of whom one had hepatocellular carcinoma and two had cutaneous melanoma. The purpose of peripheral TCRbeta sequencing was to test whether ivuxolimab changed TCR sequence diversity and led to clonal T-cell expansion. A male proportion of about 79% and a mean age of about 60 years, ranging from 23 to 79, were recorded for the dose-escalation cohort. What the study reported, not specific to this receptor: Clonal expansion of both CD4+ and CD8+ blood T cells was observed from baseline to week 6 at doses 0.1 to 3.0 mg/kg. In the 0.1-3.0 mg/kg groups, partial responders were among the patients with the lowest normalized peripheral clonal expansion, particularly in CD8+ T cells. The antigen specificity of the clonally expanded peripheral T cells was not determined. After ivuxolimab, more expanded clones were found on average in CD8+ T cells than in CD4+ T cells. Low levels of normalized T-cell clonal expansion were also seen in some patients who did not respond.

Per the germline V gene, SGDLS is the CDR1 and YYNGEE is the CDR2. V is shortened by 0 bases, J by 1 base, and the region joining them spans 12 bases. Taken from cysteine to phenylalanine, the CDR3 has 16 residues. The entry retains the CDR3 DNA only, 48 bases that are in frame from base 1. As regards this clone: There is no known antigen for this receptor. No base quality information exists; no much larger clone differs at one position.

For sequencing of the TCRbeta CDR3 region, genomic DNA was extracted from the sorted cells. TCRbeta CDR3 regions were sequenced using the immunoSEQ Assay. TCRdb mirrors the immuneACCESS table, restricted to in-frame sequences. Some clones are absent from its copies; in checked studies, under half trace to an unresolved V gene, and the reason for the others is unknown. The sample table contains 60,000 to 85,000 clones; only one count was recorded for about 90% of them. The ten largest clones take up roughly 8.6% of the sample. The trial excluded patients who had a history of autoimmune disease or were on systemic immunosuppression. In every dose cohort, peripheral blood was drawn for TCR sequencing at baseline, cycle 4 day 1, and cycle 7 day 1. Samples were obtained from an open-label, multicenter, first-in-human phase I dose-escalation trial of ivuxolimab. The trial enrolled adults with locally advanced or metastatic head and neck squamous cell, hepatocellular, melanoma or renal cell carcinoma. CD4+ and CD8+ T cells were sorted separately from peripheral blood before TCR sequencing.

The chain joins TRBV9 to TRBJ2-3; the D gene identity is not certain. The receptor comes from an adult with an advanced solid tumor such as melanoma, head and neck, liver or kidney cancer. The sample was CD4+ or CD8+ T cells sorted from blood, taken in a trial of the OX40 agonist ivuxolimab. CDR3 region: CASSVAGGWGTDTQYF. The bases read TGTGCCAGCAGCGTAGCGGGCGGATGGGGCACAGATACGCAGTATTTT.